One TCR beta chain is described in this entry. The target antigen is unknown. The table came from immunoSEQ multiplex PCR; TCRdb's copy has only in-frame clones and leaves some out. Of 1 million to 1.3 million clones listed, approximately 78% are singletons. The data are from a study of shared clonotypes between healthy human individuals. Study-wide points: The study drew on few donors, limiting represented genetic and exposure-history diversity.

Input material: memory CD4+ T cells from PBMCs. This sample's subset: CD45RA-negative fraction. This receptor was taken from a man between 18 and 29 years old in good health. Some clones in this sample may be carry-over from other donors' samples.

The CDR3 sequence: CASSWGQLSSYEQYF. Written as DNA, the CDR3 is TGTGCCAGCAGTTGGGGACAGCTAAGCTCCTACGAGCAGTACTTC. The rearrangement uses TRBV27 and TRBJ2-7; 7 nucleotides line up with TRBD1. V shed 4 bases and J 0 bases; nucleotides not matched to a gene: 6. CDR1 and CDR2 (germline): MNHEY, SMNVEV (reference sequence). This CDR3 is 15 amino acids long.